The 15 T cell receptor beta chains reported below all come from one sample, sequenced in a study of blood T cell repertoires in COVID-19. Assay used: immunoSEQ multiplex PCR; TCRdb lists only in-frame clones, some missing. The table shows 250,000 to 350,000 clones, with approximately 88% occurring only once. Sequencing was performed on PBMCs or T cells enriched from blood (not recorded which). These receptors were taken from a woman aged 40 to 50 who had recovered from COVID-19.

This clone was counted a few times. CDR3 in amino acids: CAGQTGSYGYTF. DNA of the CDR3: TGTGCCGGTCAGACAGGGTCCTATGGCTACACCTTC. The gene calls are TRBV28 and TRBJ1-2, with 7 bases matching TRBD1. Germline V lookup: CDR1 MDHEN, CDR2 SYDVKM. Trimming at V came to 11 bases and at J to 4 bases, leaving 7 bases not matched to a gene. There are 12 residues in the CDR3.

CDR3 sequence (DNA): TGTGCCAGCAGTCCCGCTCCAGGGCTCCAAGAGACCCAGTACTTC. This codes for CASSPAPGLQETQYF. The gene calls are TRBV28 and TRBJ2-5; maybe TRBD1 (5 bases). This CDR3 contains 15 residues. The V end lost 5 bases, the J end lost 1 base, and 14 bases lay between the germline ends. In germline, CDR1 is MDHEN, CDR2 SYDVKM. The full variable domain, rest sourced from reference TRBV28 and TRBJ2-5, is DVKVTQSSRYLVKRTGEKVFLECVQDMDHENMFWYRQDPGLGLRLIYFSYDVKMKEKGDIPEGYSVSREKKERFSLILESASTNQTSMYLCASSPAPGLQETQYFGPGTRLLVL.

The V gene is TRBV6-5, the J gene TRBJ1-6, with 7 bases lining up with TRBD1. The CDR3 sequence is 14 residues long. Looked up from germline, CDR1 is MNHEY and CDR2 is SVGAGI. The junction had 6 bases not matched to a gene; V was cut back by 6 bases and J by 7 bases. Written as DNA, the CDR3 is TGTGCCAGCAGCCTAGACAGGGCCAATTCACCCCTCCACTTT. Translating it yields CASSLDRANSPLHF.

The V and J genes are TRBV28 and TRBJ2-7, with TRBD1 matching 8 bases. Unmatched junction bases numbered 7, after V lost 6 bases and J lost 3 bases. Germline V gene sequence: CDR1 MDHEN, CDR2 SYDVKM. This CDR3 is built from 14 residues. The CDR3 here is CASREDRGGYEQYF. In nucleotides, the CDR3 is TGTGCCAGCAGGGAAGACAGGGGCGGCTACGAGCAGTACTTC.

The gene calls are TRBV15 and TRBJ1-6; 9 positions agree with TRBD1. The CDR3 has 18 amino acids. The junction had 14 bases not matched to a gene; V was cut back by 6 bases and J by 5 bases. Germline CDR1 LNHNV, CDR2 YYDKDF (reference sequence). The DNA for the CDR3 is TGTGCCACCAGGGCTTCGGGAGGACAGGGGTTCAATAATTCACCCCTCCACTTT. Translating it yields CATRASGGQGFNNSPLHF.

V and J are TRBV2 and TRBJ1-1; a weak D match, TRBD1 (5 bases). Trimming took 10 bases from V and 4 from J, leaving 13 bases between them. Per the germline V gene, CDR1 is SNHLY and CDR2 is FYNNEI. CDR3 length: 12 residues. DNA for the CDR3: TGTGCCAAGGCGGGCGGGGGCACTGAAGCTTTCTTT. The encoded protein is CAKAGGGTEAFF.

The rearrangement joins TRBV10-3 to TRBJ1-1; 10 bases fit TRBD1. CDR3 length equals 13 residues. Unmatched junction bases numbered 11, after V lost 8 bases and J lost 11 bases. Germline-derived CDR1 and CDR2 are ENHRY and SYGVKD. DNA for the CDR3: TGTGCCATCGGCCCGGGACAGGGGCGGTTTGCTTTCTTT. Its translation: CAIGPGQGRFAFF.

This clone was counted once. The V and J genes are TRBV27 and TRBJ2-7; no definite D call. Germline CDR1 is MNHEY and CDR2 is SMNVEV (reference sequence). The CDR3 has 11 residues. Trimming shortened V by 9 bases and J by 2 bases, and 8 bases separated the two germline ends. The CDR3 bases are TGTGCCAGGGTGCGGACCTACGAGCAGTACTTC. Its protein is CARVRTYEQYF.

V gene TRBV6-5 combines with J gene TRBJ1-2; 7 positions match TRBD1. CDR3 length equals 15 residues. Losses at the gene ends were 2 bases for V and 3 bases for J; bases not matched to a gene: 6. Germline V lookup: CDR1 MNHEY, CDR2 SVGAGI. The DNA of the CDR3 is TGTGCCAGCAGTTACACCGACAGGGCGGACTATGGCTACACCTTC. Translating gives CASSYTDRADYGYTF.

V gene TRBV4-1 combines with J gene TRBJ2-5; a weak D match, TRBD1 (6 bases). The V and J ends lost 3 bases and 2 bases respectively, with 7 bases between them. Germline V gene lookup returns CDR1 MGHRA and CDR2 YSYEKL. CDR3 length: 13 amino acids. The CDR3: CASSHRGQETQYF. The CDR3 coding sequence is TGCGCCAGCAGCCACAGGGGTCAAGAGACCCAGTACTTC.

This clone was seen only a few times. In DNA, the CDR3 is TGTGCCAGCAGTTACCCGCAAGCGGGAGCCTCAGATACGCAGTATTTT. It translates to CASSYPQAGASDTQYF. The chain joins TRBV6-2 or TRBV6-3 to TRBJ2-3; 8 bases are a match to TRBD2. V gave up 2 bases and J gave up 4 bases; unmatched junction bases: 8. The CDR3 is made up of 16 amino acids. The germline V gene encodes CDR1 MNHEY and CDR2 SVGEGT.

The gene calls are TRBV7-3 and TRBJ2-2; 9 bases are a match to TRBD1. There are 22 residues in the CDR3. V dropped 4 bases and J dropped 5; count of bases not matched to a gene: 26. In germline, CDR1 is SGHTA, CDR2 FQGTGA. The CDR3 is CASSSVNYKQTGGKVRTGELFF. In DNA, the CDR3 is TGTGCCAGCAGCTCCGTCAATTATAAACAGACAGGGGGAAAAGTAAGGACCGGGGAGCTGTTTTTT.

This clone has a single count. This chain links TRBV4-1 with TRBJ2-3; D is possibly TRBD2 (6 bases). CDR1 and CDR2 (germline): MGHRA, YSYEKL. The CDR3 consists of 16 residues. Trimming took 1 base from V and 0 from J, leaving 11 bases between them. CDR3 residues: CASSQVTSRSTDTQYF. The DNA of the CDR3 is TGCGCCAGCAGCCAAGTGACTAGTCGGAGCACAGATACGCAGTATTTT.

The chain links TRBV7-2 to TRBJ2-2, with D perhaps matching TRBD1 (7 bases). The germline V and J ends were trimmed by 2 bases and 4 bases, with 11 bases remaining between them. This CDR3 has 15 amino acids. Germline V lookup: CDR1 SGHTA, CDR2 FQGNSA. CDR3 coding DNA: TGTGCCAGCAGCTTACGGCAGGGGGGCACCGGGGAGCTGTTTTTT. As protein: CASSLRQGGTGELFF. The entire variable domain, with the rest obtained from reference TRBV7-2 and TRBJ2-2, is as follows: GAGVSQSPSNKVTEKGKDVELRCDPISGHTALYWYRQSLGQGLEFLIYFQGNSAPDKSGLPSDRFSAERTGGSVSTLTIQRTQQEDSAVYLCASSLRQGGTGELFFGEGSRLTVL.

Concerning this clone: This CDR3 is also generated by other DNA sequences in the sample. The chain couples TRBV28 to TRBJ2-7; possible D gene TRBD1, 5 bases. V lost 2 bases and J 3 bases, leaving 11 bases between the germline ends. The CDR3 loop spans 14 amino acids. Germline CDR1 and CDR2: MDHEN and SYDVKM. CDR3 nucleotide sequence: TGTGCCAGCAGTTTAAGTCAGGGTTTCTACGAGCAGTACTTC. Residues: CASSLSQGFYEQYF.